The 12 T cell receptor beta chains reported below all come from one sample, sequenced in a study of T-cell memory formation after mild COVID-19. Via MiXCR, TCRdb re-called the 5' RACE reads, giving one row per CDR3 protein. The sample has 450,000 or so distinct CDR3 sequences; 25% are singletons. Sequences were obtained from PBMCs or a T cell subset sorted from them (not recorded which). The receptors stem from an adult woman who had mild COVID-19 (a few samples of this study predate the infection). Cell type and time point are not known.

The table lists this clonotype with a few counts. The chain carries TRBV5-4 and TRBJ2-7; TRBD2 matches at 11 bases. This CDR3 has 16 residues. Looked up from germline, CDR1 is SGHNT and CDR2 is YYREEE (reference sequence). V shed 3 bases, J shed 4 bases, and the junction held 9 bases outside the gene matches. Here the CDR3 DNA reads TGTGCCAGCAGCTCCGTTGGGACTAGCGGAGATTACGAGCAGTACTTC. This sequence encodes CASSSVGTSGDYEQYF.

This sequence joins TRBV7-9 and TRBJ2-7; weak D call: TRBD2 (5 bases). The CDR3 runs 16 residues. With 3 bases removed from V and 2 bases from J, the gap between germline ends came to 17 bases. The V gene's germline CDR1 is SEHNR and CDR2 FQNEAQ (reference sequence). CDR3 coding DNA: TGTGCCAGCAGCTTGACTCCCACGGCGGGTACCTACGAGCAGTACTTC. Translating gives CASSLTPTAGTYEQYF.

This clonotype was recorded only once. The gene calls are TRBV7-2 and TRBJ2-4; 8 bases match TRBD2. With V trimmed by 1 base and J by 6 bases, 11 bases remained unmatched. This CDR3 is built from 17 residues. The germline V gene encodes CDR1 SGHTA and CDR2 FQGNSA. The CDR3 bases are TGTGCCAGCAGCTTAGATACTAGCGGCCCCCGAGGAAACATTCAGTACTTC. Translated, it gives CASSLDTSGPRGNIQYF.

This clonotype was counted a few times. The gene calls are TRBV12-3 or TRBV12-4 and TRBJ1-5; TRBD1 aligns across 7 bases. Trimming at V came to 5 bases and at J to 4 bases, leaving 11 bases not matched to a gene. This CDR3 spans 16 amino acids. CDR3 sequence: CASSLDREGLNQPQHF. In DNA form, the CDR3 reads TGTGCCAGCAGTCTCGACAGGGAAGGCTTGAATCAGCCCCAGCATTTT.

The V call is TRBV7-9, the J call TRBJ1-2; 8 bases fit TRBD1. V was pared by 5 bases and J by 4 bases, with 6 bases of the junction left unmatched. The CDR3 is 14 amino acids. Germline assignment: CDR1 SEHNR and CDR2 FQNEAQ (reference sequence). DNA for the CDR3: TGTGCCAGCAGCCTGGACAGGGCTCTCTATGGCTACACCTTC. It yields the protein CASSLDRALYGYTF.

The chain employs TRBV12-3 or TRBV12-4 and TRBJ2-7; D remains ambiguous. This CDR3 is built from 15 residues. Trimming took 7 bases from V and 0 from J, leaving 16 bases between them. The CDR3 is CASMPGGALSYEQYF. CDR3 nucleotides: TGTGCCAGCATGCCCGGCGGAGCCCTCTCCTACGAGCAGTACTTC.

The chain employs TRBV5-1 and TRBJ2-3, with D perhaps TRBD1 or TRBD2 (6 bases each). Deletions cut 4 bases from V and 4 bases from J, with 28 bases between. CDR1 SGHRS and CDR2 YFSETQ come from the germline V gene. CDR3 length equals 19 residues. The CDR3 DNA reads as TGCGCCAGCAGCAGATCCCCCCTCAACAGGGTGGGGGGTTCAGATACGCAGTATTTT. This codes for CASSRSPLNRVGGSDTQYF.

The chain recombines TRBV20-1 with TRBJ2-1, with 9 bases that match TRBD2. The CDR3 has 16 amino acids. The germline V gene encodes CDR1 DFQATT and CDR2 SNEGSKA (reference sequence). Trimming took 5 bases from V and 4 from J; bases not matched to a gene: 12. The CDR3 bases are TGCAGTGCTTCTCTTAGTCTAGCGGGGACTTACAATGAGCAGTTCTTC. Translating gives CSASLSLAGTYNEQFF.

This clonotype was observed at least ten times. CDR3 nucleotides: TGCAGTGTGATGCCGGGGACAGTATATTCACCCCTCCACTTT. Its translation is CSVMPGTVYSPLHF. This rearrangement joins TRBV20-1 to TRBJ1-6; TRBD1 matches at 7 bases. V was clipped by 7 bases and J by 8 bases; unmatched bases: 11. CDR1 is DFQATT, CDR2 SNEGSKA, per germline (reference sequence). This CDR3 spans 14 amino acids.

V and J are TRBV20-1 and TRBJ2-7; D is undetermined. This CDR3 is built from 11 residues. The V end was cut by 3 bases, the J end by 5 bases, with 8 bases between. In germline, CDR1 is DFQATT, CDR2 SNEGSKA (reference sequence). CDR3 sequence reads: CSASPHNEQYF. CDR3 DNA: TGCAGTGCTAGCCCCCATAACGAGCAGTACTTC.

This clonotype was found a few times. The chain combines TRBV7-9 with TRBJ2-1; 14 positions match TRBD2. Germline V gene sequence: CDR1 SEHNR, CDR2 FQNEAQ (reference sequence). The CDR3 loop spans 17 amino acids. V was pared by 5 bases and J by 8 bases, with 11 bases of the junction left unmatched. The CDR3: CASSLLGGLAGVHEQFF. The CDR3 DNA is TGTGCCAGCAGCCTACTAGGGGGACTAGCGGGAGTGCATGAGCAGTTCTTC.

This clonotype was seen only a few times. V gene TRBV20-1 combines with J gene TRBJ2-2, with TRBD2 identical over 9 bases. This CDR3 contains 16 residues. The junction had 7 bases not matched to a gene; V was cut back by 1 base and J by 4 bases. Germline V lookup: CDR1 DFQATT, CDR2 SNEGSKA (reference sequence). The CDR3 DNA follows: TGCAGTGCTAGAGGGCCGGGACTAGCAGTCACCGGGGAGCTGTTTTTT. Protein product: CSARGPGLAVTGELFF.